This TCR beta chain was sequenced in a study of beta chain features in type 1 diabetes. This CDR3 contains 15 residues. From germline, CDR1 is SQVTM and CDR2 ANQGSEA. The germline V and J ends were trimmed by 1 base and 6 bases, with 16 bases remaining between them. This clone came up a few times. Its specificity is unknown. Notes on the study in general: PCR might show a preference for shorter templates, equally across patients and controls. Insertion counts at VDJ junctions were lower in type 1 diabetes patients, who also showed more deletions there. There was no resolution here of whether HLA type influences TCRB rearrangement.

Reverse transcribing all isolated RNA meant expressed TCRB transcripts were sequenced. The method was immunoSEQ multiplex PCR; TCRdb's version includes in-frame clones alone and lacks a portion of them. The top ten hold less than 0.06% of the sample, which has more than 350,000 clones, about 10% seen once. The receptor was isolated from a woman between 18 and 29 years old in good health. The V call is TRBV29-1, the J call TRBJ2-4; tentatively, D is TRBD2 (7 bases). Sequencing was performed on naive CD4+ T cells from blood. As DNA, the CDR3 is TGCAGCGTTGAAGGACGGGGGGCCCGAAGAAACATTCAGTACTTC. Its translation is CSVEGRGARRNIQYF.